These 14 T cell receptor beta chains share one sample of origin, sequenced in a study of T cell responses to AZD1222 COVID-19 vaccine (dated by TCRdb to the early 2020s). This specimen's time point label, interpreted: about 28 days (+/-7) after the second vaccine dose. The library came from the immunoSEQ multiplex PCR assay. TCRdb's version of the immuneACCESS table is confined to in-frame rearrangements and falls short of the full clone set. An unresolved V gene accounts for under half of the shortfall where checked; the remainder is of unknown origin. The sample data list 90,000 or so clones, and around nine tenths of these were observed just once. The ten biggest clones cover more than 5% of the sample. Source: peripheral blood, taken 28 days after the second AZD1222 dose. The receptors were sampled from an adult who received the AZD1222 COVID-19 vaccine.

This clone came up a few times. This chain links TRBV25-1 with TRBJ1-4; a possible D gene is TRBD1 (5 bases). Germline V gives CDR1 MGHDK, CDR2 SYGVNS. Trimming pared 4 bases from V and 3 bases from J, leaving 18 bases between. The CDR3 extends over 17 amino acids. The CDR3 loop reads CASSGRGQGGANEKLFF. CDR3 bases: TGTGCCAGCAGTGGCCGGGGCCAAGGTGGAGCTAATGAAAAACTGTTTTTT.

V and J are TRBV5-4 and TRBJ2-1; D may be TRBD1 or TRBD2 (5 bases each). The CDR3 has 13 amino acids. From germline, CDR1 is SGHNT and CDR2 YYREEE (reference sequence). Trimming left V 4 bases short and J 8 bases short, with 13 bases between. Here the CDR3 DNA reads TGTGCCAGCAGCAGGGACGGCCGGTATGAGCAGTTCTTC. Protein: CASSRDGRYEQFF.

In nucleotides, the CDR3 is TGCGCCAGCAGTGAGTCGAATCTCCTAGTCTCCTACAATGAGCAGTTCTTC. Protein: CASSESNLLVSYNEQFF. The chain employs TRBV10-2 and TRBJ2-1; the D is unclear. The V gene lost 0 bases and the J gene lost 0 bases, with 12 bases spanning the gap. CDR3 size: 17 residues. Germline V CDR1 and CDR2: WSHSY, SAAADI.

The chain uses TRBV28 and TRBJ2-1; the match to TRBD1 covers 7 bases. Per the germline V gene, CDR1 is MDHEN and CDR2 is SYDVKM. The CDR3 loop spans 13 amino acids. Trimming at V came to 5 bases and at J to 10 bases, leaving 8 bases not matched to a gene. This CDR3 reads CASSTGQVREQFF. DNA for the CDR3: TGTGCCAGCAGTACAGGACAGGTGAGAGAGCAGTTCTTC.

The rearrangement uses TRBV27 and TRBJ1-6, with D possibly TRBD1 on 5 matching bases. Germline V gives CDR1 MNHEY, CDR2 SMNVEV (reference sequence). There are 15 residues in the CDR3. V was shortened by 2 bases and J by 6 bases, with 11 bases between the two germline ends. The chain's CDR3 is CASSLGGNGNSPLHF. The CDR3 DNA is TGTGCCAGCAGTTTAGGGGGAAATGGTAATTCACCCCTCCACTTT.

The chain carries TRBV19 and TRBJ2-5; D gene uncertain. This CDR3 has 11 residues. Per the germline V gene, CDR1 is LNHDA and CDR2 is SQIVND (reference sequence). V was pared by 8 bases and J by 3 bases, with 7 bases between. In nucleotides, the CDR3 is TGTGCCAGTGCGGAGAAAGAGACCCAGTACTTC. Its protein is CASAEKETQYF. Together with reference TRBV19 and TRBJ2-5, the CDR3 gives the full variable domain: DGGITQSPKYLFRKEGQNVTLSCEQNLNHDAMYWYRQDPGQGLRLIYYSQIVNDFQKGDIAEGYSVSREKKESFPLTVTSAQKNPTAFYLCASAEKETQYFGPGTRLLVL.

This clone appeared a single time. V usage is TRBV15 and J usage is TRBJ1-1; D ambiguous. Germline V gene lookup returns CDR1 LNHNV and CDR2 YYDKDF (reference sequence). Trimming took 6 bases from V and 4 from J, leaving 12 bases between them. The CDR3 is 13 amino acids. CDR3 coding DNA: TGTGCCACCAGAGAAGGCGCCGGCACTGAAGCTTTCTTT. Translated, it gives CATREGAGTEAFF.

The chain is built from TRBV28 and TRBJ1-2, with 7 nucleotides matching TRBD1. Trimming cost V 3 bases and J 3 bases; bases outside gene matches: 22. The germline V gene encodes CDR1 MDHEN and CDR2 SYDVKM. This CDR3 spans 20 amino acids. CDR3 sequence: CASSFLPLAPGGRSYYGYTF. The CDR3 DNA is TGTGCCAGCAGTTTTCTCCCTTTGGCACCAGGGGGTAGGAGCTACTATGGCTACACCTTC.

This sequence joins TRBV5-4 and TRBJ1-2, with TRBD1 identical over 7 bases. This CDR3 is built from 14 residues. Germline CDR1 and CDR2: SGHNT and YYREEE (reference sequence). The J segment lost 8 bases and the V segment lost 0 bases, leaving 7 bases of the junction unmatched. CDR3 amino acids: CASSLAQGGFGYTF. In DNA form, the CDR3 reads TGTGCCAGCAGCTTGGCTCAGGGGGGCTTCGGCTACACCTTC.

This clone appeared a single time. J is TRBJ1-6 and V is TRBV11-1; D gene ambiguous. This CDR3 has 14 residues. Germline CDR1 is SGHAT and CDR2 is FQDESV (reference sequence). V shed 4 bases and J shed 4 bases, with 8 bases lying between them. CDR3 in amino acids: CASSWTDYNSPLHF. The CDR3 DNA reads TGTGCCAGCAGCTGGACCGATTATAATTCACCCCTCCACTTT.

CDR3 residues: CAKGTATGGSYEQYF. The CDR3 bases are TGTGCCAAGGGGACGGCGACGGGGGGTTCCTACGAGCAGTACTTC. The V call is TRBV27, the J call TRBJ2-7; 7 bases are a match to TRBD2. The germline V gene encodes CDR1 MNHEY and CDR2 SMNVEV (reference sequence). Trimming took 10 bases from V and 1 from J; bases not matched to a gene: 13. The CDR3 sequence is 15 residues long.

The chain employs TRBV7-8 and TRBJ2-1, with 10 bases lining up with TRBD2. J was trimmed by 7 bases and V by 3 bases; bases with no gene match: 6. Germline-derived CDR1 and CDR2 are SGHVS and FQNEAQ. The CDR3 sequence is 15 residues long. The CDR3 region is CASSFQGAGGNEQFF. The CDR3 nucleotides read TGTGCCAGCAGCTTCCAGGGAGCGGGGGGGAATGAGCAGTTCTTC.

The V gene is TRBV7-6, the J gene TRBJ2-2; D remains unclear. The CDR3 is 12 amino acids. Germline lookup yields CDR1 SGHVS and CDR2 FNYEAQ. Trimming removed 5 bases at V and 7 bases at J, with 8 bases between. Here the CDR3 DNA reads TGTGCCAGCAGCCTCGACCACGGGGAGCTGTTTTTT. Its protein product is CASSLDHGELFF. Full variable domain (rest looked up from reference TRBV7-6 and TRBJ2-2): GAGVSQSPRYKVTKRGQDVALRCDPISGHVSLYWYRQALGQGPEFLTYFNYEAQQDKSGLPNDRFSAERPEGSISTLTIQRTEQRDSAMYRCASSLDHGELFFGEGSRLTVL.

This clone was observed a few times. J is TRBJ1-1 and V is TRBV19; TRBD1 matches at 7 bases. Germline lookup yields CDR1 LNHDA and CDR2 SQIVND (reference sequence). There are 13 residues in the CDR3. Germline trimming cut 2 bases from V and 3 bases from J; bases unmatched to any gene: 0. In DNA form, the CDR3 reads TGTGCCAGTAGTATAACAGGGGACACTGAAGCTTTCTTT. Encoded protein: CASSITGDTEAFF.